Given below is one TCR beta chain in context. Its antigen remains unknown. The sample originates from a study of human T cells and chemical hapten exposure. Study as a whole: Scalp application of diphenylcyclopropenone was performed weekly in patients across the entire roughly 26-week study. Patch tests applied 0.01% DPC to the upper back and were scored after 6 days.

TCRdb itself ran the RACE reads through MiXCR, one entry per CDR3 protein. The profile shows about 380,000 distinct CDR3 sequences, 5.1% of them singletons. Stated time point: pre-sensitization, week 0. The treatment denotes: therapeutic diphenylcyclopropenone sensitization with weekly scalp DPC. Blood, whole and unfractionated, served as the source for total RNA extraction. Study-wide results and limits: The immune response of these alopecia patients might not match healthy individuals'.

V lost 3 bases, J lost 0 bases, and 13 bases lay in between. Germline V CDR1 and CDR2: SQVTM, ANQGSEA. This CDR3 contains 15 residues. The V gene is TRBV29-1, the J gene TRBJ2-3; D might be TRBD2 (6 bases). The sequences come from whole blood, collected in connection with sensitization to the hapten diphenylcyclopropenone (DPC). The TCR was taken from a woman aged 45-65 years with alopecia areata. Some clones in this sample may be carry-over from other donors' samples. The CDR3 loop reads CSVEHGDSSTDTQYF. CDR3 nucleotide sequence: TGCAGCGTTGAGCACGGGGACTCTAGCACAGATACGCAGTATTTT.